These 20 T cell receptor beta chains came from one sample sequenced in a study of control samples from healthy donors and cancer patients. TCRdb keeps only in-frame clones here, not all; method: immunoSEQ multiplex PCR. The data hold some 150,000 clones, with roughly 92% observed a single time. The sequencing sample was made of blood. Receptors originate from a man aged 50-60 years in good health.

This chain links TRBV7-6 with TRBJ2-1, with TRBD2 as a possible D gene (5 bases). Trimming cost V 5 bases and J 0 bases, with 11 bases left between them. CDR3 size: 15 residues. Germline CDR1 is SGHVS and CDR2 is FNYEAQ. The CDR3 coding sequence is TGTGCCAGCAGCGCCGTAGCGAGCTCCTACAATGAGCAGTTCTTC. It is translated as CASSAVASSYNEQFF.

CDR3 bases: TGCGCCAGCAGCTTGGCGGTGGTCACAGATACGCAGTATTTT. This sequence encodes CASSLAVVTDTQYF. The rearrangement joins TRBV5-1 to TRBJ2-3; no definite D call. Trimming removed 0 bases from V and 2 bases from J, with 7 bases in between. Germline V lookup: CDR1 SGHRS, CDR2 YFSETQ. The CDR3 is made up of 14 amino acids. The full variable domain, rest sourced from reference TRBV5-1 and TRBJ2-3, is KAGVTQTPRYLIKTRGQQVTLSCSPISGHRSVSWYQQTPGQGLQFLFEYFSETQRNKGNFPGRFSGRQFSNSRSEMNVSTLELGDSALYLCASSLAVVTDTQYFGPGTRLTVL.

The chain carries TRBV7-3 and TRBJ1-1; 7 bases align to TRBD1. CDR1 and CDR2 from the germline V gene are SGHTA and FQGTGA. The length of the CDR3 is 12 residues. Trimming cost V 2 bases and J 11 bases; bases outside gene matches: 5. The CDR3, as DNA: TGTGCCAGCAGCTTAGCAGGGGGGTTGGCTTTCTTT. This translates into CASSLAGGLAFF.

This rearrangement joins TRBV27 to TRBJ1-1; TRBD1 matches at 9 bases. Trimming took 6 bases from V and 7 from J; bases not matched to a gene: 6. This CDR3 spans 13 amino acids. Germline values: CDR1 MNHEY, CDR2 SMNVEV (reference sequence). The CDR3 loop reads CASRRDRDGEAFF. CDR3 nucleotide sequence: TGTGCCAGCAGACGGGACAGGGATGGTGAAGCTTTCTTT.

V is TRBV7-9 and J is TRBJ2-1, with 8 bases aligning to TRBD1. CDR1 is SEHNR, CDR2 FQNEAQ, per germline (reference sequence). The CDR3 runs 13 residues. The V and J ends lost 2 bases and 7 bases, in that order; junction bases with no gene match: 1. As DNA, the CDR3 is TGTGCCAGCAGCTTAAGGACAGGGAATGAGCAGTTCTTC. It translates to CASSLRTGNEQFF.

The chain has TRBV30 and TRBJ1-3, with no clear D. This CDR3 has 13 residues. CDR1 is GTSNPN, CDR2 SVGIG, per germline (reference sequence). Trimming took off 4 bases at V and 2 bases at J, with 9 bases between the two ends. The CDR3 nucleotides are TGTGCCTGGACCCGCGGGGCTGGAAACACCATATATTTT. It codes for CAWTRGAGNTIYF.

This sequence joins TRBV7-3 and TRBJ2-1, with 12 bases identical to TRBD1. CDR1 is SGHTA, CDR2 FQGTGA, per germline. V dropped 5 bases and J dropped 1; count of bases not matched to a gene: 6. This CDR3 comprises 17 residues. This CDR3 is CASSPGTGGASYNEQFF. CDR3 bases: TGTGCCAGCAGCCCAGGGACAGGGGGCGCGTCCTACAATGAGCAGTTCTTC.

This chain uses TRBV5-1 with TRBJ1-5; D gene uncertain. This CDR3 contains 13 residues. Per germline, CDR1 SGHRS and CDR2 YFSETQ. V was pared by 5 bases and J by 5 bases, with 11 bases between. As DNA, the CDR3 is TGCGCCAGCAGACTAGGGAGCGATCAGCCCCAGCATTTT. Protein product: CASRLGSDQPQHF. Variable domain in full (rest from reference TRBV5-1 and TRBJ1-5): KAGVTQTPRYLIKTRGQQVTLSCSPISGHRSVSWYQQTPGQGLQFLFEYFSETQRNKGNFPGRFSGRQFSNSRSEMNVSTLELGDSALYLCASRLGSDQPQHFGDGTRLSIL.

The chain joins TRBV6-4 to TRBJ2-3, with D unclear. The V and J ends lost 2 bases and 4 bases respectively, with 10 bases between them. The CDR3 extends over 14 amino acids. Germline V gene sequence: CDR1 MRHNA, CDR2 SNTAGT. The CDR3 here is CASSDGVGADTQYF. The CDR3 DNA reads as TGTGCCAGCAGTGACGGGGTAGGCGCAGATACGCAGTATTTT.

The rearrangement links TRBV6-6 to TRBJ1-5, with D possibly matching TRBD1 (6 bases). The CDR3 totals 10 residues. V lost 11 bases and J 9 bases, leaving 11 bases between the germline ends. Germline values: CDR1 MNHNY, CDR2 SVGAGI (reference sequence). Here the CDR3 DNA reads TGTGCCGGGGGCGTGAGGCCCCAGCATTTT. Protein sequence: CAGGVRPQHF.

In this sample, this clone turned up a few times. The chain employs TRBV5-1 and TRBJ2-2; 7 bases are a match to TRBD1. The germline gives CDR1 SGHRS, CDR2 YFSETQ. The CDR3 length is 16 residues. Trimming cost V 6 bases and J 3 bases; bases outside gene matches: 11. Here the CDR3 reads CASKETGTEYTGELFF. In nucleotides, the CDR3 is TGCGCCAGCAAGGAGACAGGGACCGAATACACCGGGGAGCTGTTTTTT.

The chain has TRBV5-1 and TRBJ2-3; D gene unclear. Per germline, CDR1 SGHRS and CDR2 YFSETQ. This CDR3 is 14 amino acids long. V was clipped by 5 bases and J by 3 bases, with 13 bases between them. The CDR3 DNA sequence: TGCGCCAGCAGTAATTTAGAAGGGACAGATACGCAGTATTTT. Residues: CASSNLEGTDTQYF.

The J gene is TRBJ1-4, the V gene TRBV3-1 (or the pseudogene TRBV3-2); D is unclear. The CDR3 is 12 residues long. Looked up from germline, CDR1 is LGHDT and CDR2 is YNNKEL (reference sequence). Trimming pared 1 base from V and 11 bases from J, leaving 8 bases between. CDR3 region: CASSQGPGKLFF. DNA of the CDR3: TGTGCCAGCAGCCAAGGTCCCGGTAAACTGTTTTTT.

The genes are TRBV18 and TRBJ2-3; D unresolved. This CDR3 is built from 11 residues. Looked up from germline, CDR1 is KGHSH and CDR2 is LQKENI. V gave up 4 bases and J gave up 6 bases, with 5 bases separating them. CDR3 DNA sequence: TGTGCCAGCTCACGCGTGGATACGCAGTATTTT. This sequence encodes CASSRVDTQYF.

Remarks on this clone: Other DNA sequences within the sample encode an identical CDR3. The chain combines TRBV6-5 with TRBJ2-3; D remains ambiguous. V lost 5 bases and J 3 bases, leaving 6 bases between the germline ends. Germline loops: CDR1 MNHEY, CDR2 SVGAGI. The CDR3 length is 12 residues. The CDR3 DNA reads as TGTGCCAGCAGTCGTACGACAGATACGCAGTATTTT. Protein: CASSRTTDTQYF.

The chain employs TRBV7-2 and TRBJ2-7, with 11 bases aligning to TRBD2. The V gene end was trimmed by 5 bases and the J gene end by 4 bases; junction bases not matched to a gene: 16. Per germline, CDR1 SGHTA and CDR2 FQGNSA. The CDR3 length is 18 residues. The CDR3 here is CASSILRPLAGGGYEQYF. The CDR3 bases are TGTGCCAGCAGCATCCTTCGACCCCTAGCGGGAGGCGGGTACGAGCAGTACTTC.

V and J are TRBV16 and TRBJ1-4; D is possibly TRBD1 (5 bases). Trimming shortened V by 4 bases and J by 1 base, and 19 bases separated the two germline ends. Germline V gene lookup returns CDR1 KGHSY and CDR2 FQNENV. This CDR3 contains 18 residues. CDR3 region: CASSPRRRGYETNEKLFF. CDR3 DNA: TGTGCCAGCAGCCCTCGAAGGAGGGGATATGAAACTAATGAAAAACTGTTTTTT.

CDR3 sequence (DNA): TGTGCCAGTAGTCCCCGGACAGCCGAGCAGTACTTC. Translated, it gives CASSPRTAEQYF. J is TRBJ2-7 and V is TRBV19; the D gene is possibly TRBD1 (6 bases). Germline assignment: CDR1 LNHDA and CDR2 SQIVND (reference sequence). Deletions cut 5 bases from V and 6 bases from J, with 11 bases between. CDR3 size: 12 residues.

The chain combines TRBV5-1 with TRBJ2-3, with 10 bases that match TRBD2. CDR1 SGHRS and CDR2 YFSETQ come from the germline V gene. V gave up 4 bases and J gave up 3 bases; unmatched junction bases: 2. CDR3 length: 14 amino acids. The CDR3: CASSLAGVTDTQYF. In DNA form, the CDR3 reads TGCGCCAGCAGCCTAGCGGGAGTGACAGATACGCAGTATTTT.

The rearrangement links TRBV7-6 to TRBJ2-7, with TRBD2 matching over 14 bases. Per the germline V gene, CDR1 is SGHVS and CDR2 is FNYEAQ. This CDR3 contains 16 residues. Losses at the gene ends were 4 bases for V and 4 bases for J; bases not matched to a gene: 6. CDR3 DNA sequence: TGTGCCAGCAGCTCATCCGGGACTAGCGGGGGTTACGAGCAGTACTTC. Residues: CASSSSGTSGGYEQYF.